This T cell receptor beta chain was identified during a study of T cell changes during pregnancy in multiple sclerosis. TCRdb's table, derived via immunoSEQ multiplex PCR, lists solely in-frame clones and lacks some. The profile shows nearly 110,000 clones, roughly 92% of them singletons. The receptor comes from a female donor in good health, enrolled as a control in a pregnancy study. Material: peripheral blood, obtained in the third trimester of pregnancy.

Here the CDR3 DNA reads TGTGCCAGCAGCTTAGACCGGACAGAAGAGACCCAGTACTTC. It specifies CASSLDRTEETQYF. The chain is built from TRBV7-9 and TRBJ2-5, with D perhaps TRBD1 (6 bases). Germline V gene data show CDR1 as SEHNR and CDR2 as FQNEAQ (reference sequence). The CDR3 has 14 residues. The V end was cut by 1 base, the J end by 3 bases, with 9 bases between. The complete variable domain, with remaining parts taken from reference TRBV7-9 and TRBJ2-5, reads DTGVSQNPRHKITKRGQNVTFRCDPISEHNRLYWYRQTLGQGPEFLTYFQNEAQLEKSRLLSDRFSAERPKGSFSTLEIQRTEQGDSAMYLCASSLDRTEETQYFGPGTRLLVL.